The sample holds a few counts of the clone carrying this TCR beta chain. Its target is not known. Sample time point: newly diagnosed GD, antithyroid drugs for less than 3 months. PBMC-extracted RNA yielded the TCR library. The data originate from a study of regulatory T cells in long-lasting Graves disease. General observations from the study: Less diverse TCR repertoires were seen in persistent Graves' patients than in newly diagnosed ones.

In building TCR beta libraries, iRepertoire HTBI primers were used together with Arm-PCR of CDR3 regions. MiXCR was run by TCRdb on the multiplex PCR reads, yielding one entry per CDR3 protein. The top ten hold 25% to 30% of the sample, which has under 400,000 distinct CDR3 sequences, 16% seen once. The germline gives CDR1 SGDLS, CDR2 YYNGEE. This CDR3 is built from 15 residues. Trimming cost V 0 bases and J 2 bases, with 12 bases left between them. These data were likewise used in another study, on T cells in Graves' hyperthyroidism and ophthalmopathy.

The origin of this receptor is a man between 40 and 49 years old with Graves disease. This chain links TRBV9 with TRBJ2-7, with D unresolved. This sample comprised peripheral blood mononuclear cells (PBMCs), obtained at new diagnosis, from a patient treated with antithyroid drugs. CDR3 DNA: TGTGCCAGCAGCGTAGGGGCAGGTGCCACCTACGAGCAGTACTTC. Amino acid sequence: CASSVGAGATYEQYF. Complete variable domain (other parts from reference TRBV9 and TRBJ2-7): DSGVTQTPKHLITATGQRVTLRCSPRSGDLSVYWYQQSLDQGLQFLIQYYNGEERAKGNILERFSAQQFPDLHSELNLSSLELGDSALYFCASSVGAGATYEQYFGPGTRLTVT.